This TCR beta chain was obtained from a study of technical replicates of blood from several donors. The junction had 4 bases not matched to a gene; V was cut back by 2 bases and J by 3 bases. The CDR3 runs 15 residues. The germline V gene encodes CDR1 SEHNR and CDR2 FQNEAQ (reference sequence). Generated by immunoSEQ multiplex PCR, the TCRdb table keeps only in-frame clones and is missing some. The sample consists of around 97,000 clones, roughly 95% of them appearing once. The V and J genes are TRBV7-9 and TRBJ2-1; 7 positions agree with TRBD2. The sample was T cells isolated from PBMCs. The sequence derives from a human donor in good health. The CDR3 sequence: CASSLWLADYNEQFF. Written as DNA, the CDR3 is TGTGCCAGCAGCTTATGGCTAGCGGACTACAATGAGCAGTTCTTC. Full variable domain (missing parts from reference TRBV7-9 and TRBJ2-1): DTGVSQNPRHKITKRGQNVTFRCDPISEHNRLYWYRQTLGQGPEFLTYFQNEAQLEKSRLLSDRFSAERPKGSFSTLEIQRTEQGDSAMYLCASSLWLADYNEQFFGPGTRLTVL.